This T cell receptor beta chain was obtained from a study of blood T cells in healthy people across ages. Ten or more counts support this clonotype. PCR was performed a second time for 7 to 11 cycles using a sample-barcoded 5' primer and a J-beta primer mix. One entry per CDR3 protein, called by TCRdb with MiXCR from the 5' RACE reads. The table includes hundreds of thousands of distinct CDR3 sequences, approximately 52% detected once. CDR1 LGHDT and CDR2 YNNKEL come from the germline V gene (reference sequence). V lost 4 bases, J lost 6 bases, and 13 bases lay in between. This CDR3 is built from 13 residues. Total RNA extracted from each sample amounted to at least 5.5 micrograms.

This TCR came from a woman older than 75 in good health. Sequenced input: blood. V gene TRBV3-1 combines with J gene TRBJ2-7, with D perhaps TRBD2 (6 bases). The CDR3 here is CASSPGLRREQYF. The DNA of the CDR3 is TGTGCCAGCAGCCCGGGACTCCGGCGCGAGCAGTACTTC.